The 28 T cell receptor beta chains below were found in one sample sequenced in a study of blood T cell repertoires in COVID-19. Repertoires were generated with immunoSEQ multiplex PCR, while TCRdb's copy carries only in-frame clones and drops some. This table holds approximately 240,000 clones, more than 65% found once. Sequenced material: peripheral blood. The receptors originated from a woman between 40 and 50 years old with active or convalescent COVID-19.

V is TRBV7-9 and J is TRBJ1-2; a possible D gene is TRBD1 (6 bases). CDR1 SEHNR and CDR2 FQNEAQ come from the germline V gene (reference sequence). This CDR3 has 17 residues. Trimming took off 5 bases at V and 1 base at J, with 20 bases between the two ends. CDR3 bases: TGTGCCAGCAGCCGATCACCCCAGGGGAATCTTAACTATGGCTACACCTTC. Its protein product is CASSRSPQGNLNYGYTF. The full variable domain, with the rest looked up from reference TRBV7-9 and TRBJ1-2, is DTGVSQNPRHKITKRGQNVTFRCDPISEHNRLYWYRQTLGQGPEFLTYFQNEAQLEKSRLLSDRFSAERPKGSFSTLEIQRTEQGDSAMYLCASSRSPQGNLNYGYTFGSGTRLTVV.

This clone was detected a few times. The rearrangement links TRBV10-1 to TRBJ1-2; D not resolved. Germline V CDR1 and CDR2: WNHNN, SYGVQD (reference sequence). Trimming removed 2 bases at V and 2 bases at J, with 6 bases between. The CDR3 has 13 amino acids. CDR3 sequence reads: CASSEMRNYGYTF. CDR3 in DNA: TGCGCCAGCAGTGAGATGAGGAACTATGGCTACACCTTC.

This chain links TRBV4-2 with TRBJ2-7; 9 bases are shared with TRBD1. Germline V lookup: CDR1 LGHNA, CDR2 YNFKEQ. V dropped 1 base and J dropped 1; count of bases not matched to a gene: 2. The CDR3 runs 15 residues. CDR3 sequence (DNA): TGTGCCAGCAGCCAAGCCGGGACAGGGTCCTACGAGCAGTACGTC. This translates into CASSQAGTGSYEQYV.

This clone was seen only a few times. The chain recombines TRBV5-5 with TRBJ2-2; 7 bases line up with TRBD1. This CDR3 comprises 16 residues. V lost 0 bases and J lost 4; bases outside the gene matches: 6. The germline V gene encodes CDR1 SGHKS and CDR2 YYEKEE (reference sequence). This CDR3 is CASSLAPAGGTGELFF. The CDR3 DNA is TGTGCCAGCAGCTTGGCCCCGGCAGGGGGCACCGGGGAGCTGTTTTTT.

The chain employs TRBV12-3 or TRBV12-4 and TRBJ2-1, with D tentatively TRBD1 (5 bases). The germline V and J ends were trimmed by 3 bases and 7 bases, with 7 bases remaining between them. The CDR3 is 12 residues long. CDR3 in amino acids: CASSFGQNEQFF. Written as DNA, the CDR3 is TGTGCCAGCAGTTTCGGACAAAATGAGCAGTTCTTC.

This clone was seen only once. This rearrangement joins TRBV27 to TRBJ2-7; 12 bases are shared with TRBD1. Germline assignment: CDR1 MNHEY and CDR2 SMNVEV (reference sequence). V was clipped by 4 bases and J by 6 bases; unmatched bases: 7. This CDR3 spans 15 amino acids. DNA of the CDR3: TGTGCCAGCAGTTCCGGGGGACAGGGGGCCCGCGAGCAGTACGTC. Its translation: CASSSGGQGAREQYV.

V is TRBV6-5 and J is TRBJ2-7; TRBD2 might be the D (6 bases). Germline CDR1 reads MNHEY; CDR2 reads SVGAGI. The V end was cut by 6 bases, the J end by 4 bases, with 16 bases between. This CDR3 spans 14 amino acids. This chain's CDR3 is CASSRSFGSYEQYV. The CDR3 DNA sequence: TGTGCCAGCAGCCGTTCGTTCGGGAGTTACGAGCAGTACGTC.

Only one count was recorded for this clone. The CDR3, as DNA: TGTGCCATCAGTGAACCTAGCTACGAGCAGTACTTC. Encoded protein: CAISEPSYEQYF. This chain uses TRBV10-3 with TRBJ2-7; D is unclear. The CDR3 totals 12 residues. V lost 3 bases, J lost 3 bases, and 6 bases lay in between. Germline values: CDR1 ENHRY, CDR2 SYGVKD.

The count of this clone is one. CDR3 in DNA: TGTGCCATCTCCAGGGGGAAGAACTATGGCTACACCTTC. Amino acid sequence: CAISRGKNYGYTF. This chain joins TRBV28 and TRBJ1-2; 7 positions match TRBD1. Germline CDR1 is MDHEN and CDR2 is SYDVKM. J was trimmed by 2 bases and V by 10 bases; bases with no gene match: 7. The CDR3 spans 13 residues.

In regard to this clone: Distinct nucleotide sequences in the sample also encode this CDR3. The chain uses TRBV18 and TRBJ1-2, with unresolved D. Germline CDR1 is KGHSH and CDR2 is LQKENI. V lost 2 bases and J lost 7, with 5 bases in between. The CDR3 totals 11 residues. The CDR3 loop is CASSPGGGYTF. In DNA form, the CDR3 reads TGTGCCAGCTCACCAGGAGGTGGCTACACCTTC. Full variable domain (missing parts from reference TRBV18 and TRBJ1-2): NAGVMQNPRHLVRRRGQEARLRCSPMKGHSHVYWYRQLPEEGLKFMVYLQKENIIDESGMPKERFSAEFPKEGPSILRIQQVVRGDSAAYFCASSPGGGYTFGSGTRLTVV.

The chain couples TRBV11-3 to TRBJ2-2; 11 bases are shared with TRBD2. From germline, CDR1 is SGHNT and CDR2 YENEEA. The CDR3 covers 19 residues. Trimming took 5 bases from V and 4 from J; bases not matched to a gene: 15. In DNA form, the CDR3 reads TGTGCCAGCAGCCCAGGTCCGGCTAGCGGGGGGCCGTTCACCGGGGAGCTGTTTTTT. Amino acid sequence: CASSPGPASGGPFTGELFF.

The rearrangement joins TRBV6-5 to TRBJ2-7; 8 bases agree with TRBD1. Trimming cost V 9 bases and J 2 bases; bases outside gene matches: 6. This CDR3 spans 13 amino acids. Germline V gives CDR1 MNHEY, CDR2 SVGAGI. The CDR3 region has the DNA TGTGCCAGGTCACAGACAGGGGCCTACGAGCAGTACGTC. This codes for CARSQTGAYEQYV.

Many counts were recorded for this clone. The chain joins TRBV3-1 (or the pseudogene TRBV3-2) to TRBJ2-7; 8 bases align to TRBD2. CDR3 length: 15 residues. Germline V lookup: CDR1 LGHDT, CDR2 YNNKEL (reference sequence). Trimming at V came to 0 bases and at J to 2 bases, leaving 3 bases not matched to a gene. The CDR3 sequence is CASSQDLGLAYEQYF. CDR3 sequence (DNA): TGTGCCAGCAGCCAAGATCTGGGACTAGCCTACGAGCAGTACTTC.

This clone was seen once. The chain combines TRBV5-1 with TRBJ1-2; perhaps TRBD1 as D (5 bases). Looked up from germline, CDR1 is SGHRS and CDR2 is YFSETQ. Trimming took 2 bases from V and 4 from J, leaving 12 bases between them. This CDR3 has 14 residues. CDR3: CASSFEGVSYGYTF. In DNA, the CDR3 is TGCGCCAGCAGCTTTGAAGGGGTTTCCTATGGCTACACCTTC.

The chain couples TRBV28 to TRBJ1-5; 10 nucleotides match TRBD1. This CDR3 is 16 amino acids long. Germline lookup yields CDR1 MDHEN and CDR2 SYDVKM. V lost 6 bases to trimming and J lost 4 bases; unmatched junction nucleotides: 9. CDR3 in amino acids: CASSPGQGLENQPQHF. The DNA for the CDR3 is TGTGCCAGCAGCCCGGGACAGGGGTTGGAGAATCAGCCCCAGCATTTT.

The chain combines TRBV6-5 with TRBJ2-3; D possibly corresponds to TRBD2 (7 bases). Per the germline V gene, CDR1 is MNHEY and CDR2 is SVGAGI. V was trimmed by 4 bases and J by 2 bases, leaving 10 bases between them. This CDR3 comprises 14 residues. The CDR3 DNA reads as TGTGCCAGCAGTTCCGGGGGGCCCACAGATACGCAGTATTTT. This gives the protein CASSSGGPTDTQYF.

The V gene is TRBV9, the J gene TRBJ1-2; possibly TRBD1 for D (5 bases). The CDR3 is made up of 15 amino acids. Germline CDR1 is SGDLS and CDR2 is YYNGEE. V lost 4 bases and J lost 6, with 19 bases in between. The CDR3 nucleotides read TGTGCCAGCAGCTTTCGGGCGGGGCCCGGCGATGGCTACACCTTC. Amino acid sequence: CASSFRAGPGDGYTF.

The CDR3 DNA reads as TGCGCCAGCAGCCAAGGTGGACAGGGGAAGACCCAGTACTTC. It encodes CASSQGGQGKTQYF. V usage is TRBV4-1 and J usage is TRBJ2-5, with 9 nucleotides matching TRBD1. The CDR3 sequence is 14 residues long. V was clipped by 1 base and J by 6 bases; unmatched bases: 3. Germline V gene lookup returns CDR1 MGHRA and CDR2 YSYEKL.

The V and J genes are TRBV5-5 and TRBJ1-2; the match to TRBD1 covers 7 bases. Trimming took 1 base from V and 6 from J; bases not matched to a gene: 9. The CDR3 totals 15 residues. Looked up from germline, CDR1 is SGHKS and CDR2 is YYEKEE (reference sequence). As DNA, the CDR3 is TGTGCCAGCAGCTTGTTGGTTGTAGGGGGCAATGGCTACACCTTC. As protein: CASSLLVVGGNGYTF.

This chain uses TRBV29-1 with TRBJ1-1; D possibly corresponds to TRBD1 (5 bases). V dropped 0 bases and J dropped 5 bases, with 13 bases sitting between them. This CDR3 is built from 14 residues. Germline CDR1 reads SQVTM; CDR2 reads ANQGSEA. As DNA, the CDR3 is TGCAGCGTTGAAGATCTCCGACAGCGAACTGAAGCTTTCTTT. Protein sequence: CSVEDLRQRTEAFF.

This clone was observed a single time. The chain recombines TRBV20-1 with TRBJ2-2; D remains ambiguous. Germline V gene lookup returns CDR1 DFQATT and CDR2 SNEGSKA (reference sequence). Trimming removed 3 bases at V and 4 bases at J, with 6 bases between. The CDR3 is 12 amino acids. CDR3 residues: CSASEATGELFF. The CDR3 bases are TGCAGTGCTAGTGAGGCCACCGGGGAGCTGTTTTTT.

The chain combines TRBV7-2 with TRBJ2-1; perhaps TRBD2 as D (6 bases). The V gene lost 5 bases and the J gene lost 9 bases, with 14 bases spanning the gap. Germline assignment: CDR1 SGHTA and CDR2 FQGNSA. The CDR3 consists of 13 residues. CDR3 region: CASSTFFGGEQFF. CDR3 DNA sequence: TGTGCCAGCAGCACCTTTTTCGGGGGTGAGCAGTTCTTC.

The chain recombines TRBV30 with TRBJ2-1, with D perhaps matching TRBD1 (6 bases). Trimming removed 8 bases from V and 9 bases from J, with 20 bases in between. Germline CDR1 is GTSNPN and CDR2 is SVGIG (reference sequence). This CDR3 is 13 amino acids long. The CDR3 bases are TGTGCCGCCCCTATGACAGGACGTGGTGAGCAGTTCTTC. Its protein is CAAPMTGRGEQFF.

The gene calls are TRBV28 and TRBJ1-1, with a tentative D call TRBD1 (6 bases). Deletions cut 8 bases from V and 5 bases from J, with 18 bases between. The CDR3 has 14 residues. The V gene's germline CDR1 is MDHEN and CDR2 SYDVKM. CDR3 nucleotides: TGTGCCAGCGCAATACTGGGGGCGTGGACTGAAGCTTTCTTT. Translating it yields CASAILGAWTEAFF.

The rearrangement links TRBV7-9 to TRBJ1-3; a weak D match, TRBD1 (6 bases). The V and J ends lost 2 bases and 3 bases respectively, with 8 bases between them. In germline, CDR1 is SEHNR, CDR2 FQNEAQ (reference sequence). CDR3 size: 14 residues. Written as DNA, the CDR3 is TGTGCCAGCAGCTTACGACAGGATGGAAACACCATATATTTT. This encodes CASSLRQDGNTIYF.

This clone has more than one count but fewer than ten. V is TRBV28 and J is TRBJ1-2; 9 bases align to TRBD1. The germline CDR1 and CDR2 sequences are MDHEN and SYDVKM. With 7 bases clipped from V and 4 bases from J, the junction kept 7 bases outside the gene matches. The CDR3 is made up of 14 amino acids. As DNA, the CDR3 is TGTGCCAGCACTAGGACAGGGGTATTCTATGGCTACACCTTC. Protein: CASTRTGVFYGYTF.

The chain is built from TRBV30 and TRBJ1-3; D not certain. CDR1 and CDR2 (germline): GTSNPN, SVGIG (reference sequence). The CDR3 is 16 amino acids. V gave up 1 base and J gave up 4 bases, with 17 bases separating them. CDR3 sequence: CAWSGSNPGSGNTIYF. For the CDR3, the DNA is TGTGCCTGGAGTGGCTCCAACCCGGGATCAGGAAACACCATATATTTT.

This clone has only one observation. This chain connects TRBV5-1 to TRBJ1-1, with 8 bases lining up with TRBD1. The CDR3 contains 15 residues. Trimming at V came to 0 bases and at J to 4 bases, leaving 5 bases not matched to a gene. Germline CDR1 reads SGHRS; CDR2 reads YFSETQ. CDR3 sequence reads: CASSLVGQGRTEAFF. DNA for the CDR3: TGCGCCAGCAGCTTGGTCGGACAGGGACGCACTGAAGCTTTCTTT.